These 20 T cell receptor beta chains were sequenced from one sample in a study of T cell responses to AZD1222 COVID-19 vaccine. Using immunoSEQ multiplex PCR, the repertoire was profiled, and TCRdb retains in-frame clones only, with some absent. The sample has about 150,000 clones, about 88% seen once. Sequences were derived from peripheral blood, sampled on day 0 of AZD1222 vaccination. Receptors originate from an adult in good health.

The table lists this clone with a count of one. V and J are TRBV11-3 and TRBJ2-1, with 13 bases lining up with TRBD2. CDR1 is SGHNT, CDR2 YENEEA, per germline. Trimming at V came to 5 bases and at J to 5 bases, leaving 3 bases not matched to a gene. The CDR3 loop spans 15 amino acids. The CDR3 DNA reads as TGTGCCAGCAGCGCAGGGACTAGCGGGAACAATGAGCAGTTCTTC. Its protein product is CASSAGTSGNNEQFF.

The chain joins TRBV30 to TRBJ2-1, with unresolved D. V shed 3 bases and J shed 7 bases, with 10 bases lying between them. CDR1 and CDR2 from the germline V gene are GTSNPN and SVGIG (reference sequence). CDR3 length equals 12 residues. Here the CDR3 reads CAWREFWNEQFF. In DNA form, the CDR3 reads TGTGCCTGGAGGGAGTTCTGGAATGAGCAGTTCTTC. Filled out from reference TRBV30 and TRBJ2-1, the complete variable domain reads SQTIHQWPATLVQPVGSPLSLECTVEGTSNPNLYWYRQAAGRGLQLLFYSVGIGQISSEVPQNLSASRPQDRQFILSSKKLLLSDSGFYLCAWREFWNEQFFGPGTRLTVL.

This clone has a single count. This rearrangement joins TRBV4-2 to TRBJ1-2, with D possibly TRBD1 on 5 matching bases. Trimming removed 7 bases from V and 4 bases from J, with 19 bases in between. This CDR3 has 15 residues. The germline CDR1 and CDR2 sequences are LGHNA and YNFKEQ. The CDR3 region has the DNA TGTGCCAGCACCATCGGGACGTTGGGTAGCTATGGCTACACCTTC. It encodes CASTIGTLGSYGYTF.

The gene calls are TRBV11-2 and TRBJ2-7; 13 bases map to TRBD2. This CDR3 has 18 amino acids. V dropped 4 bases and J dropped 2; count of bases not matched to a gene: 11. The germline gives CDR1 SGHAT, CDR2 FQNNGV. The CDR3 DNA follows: TGTGCCAGCAGCTCGGTCCCGGGACTAGCGGGATTGGCCTACGAGCAGTACTTC. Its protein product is CASSSVPGLAGLAYEQYF.

As DNA, the CDR3 is TGTGCCAGCAGCGCGAGTGGAGGCCTGAACACTGAAGCTTTCTTT. Amino acid sequence: CASSASGGLNTEAFF. The V gene is TRBV7-9, the J gene TRBJ1-1, with no clear D. The CDR3 sequence is 15 residues long. V was pared by 5 bases and J by 0 bases, with 13 bases between. Germline-derived CDR1 and CDR2 are SEHNR and FQNEAQ (reference sequence).

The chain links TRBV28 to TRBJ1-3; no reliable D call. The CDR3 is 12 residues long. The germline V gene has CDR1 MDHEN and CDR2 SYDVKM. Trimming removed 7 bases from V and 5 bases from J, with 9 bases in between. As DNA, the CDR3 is TGTGCCAGCATCCACCCAAGAAACACCATATATTTT. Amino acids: CASIHPRNTIYF.

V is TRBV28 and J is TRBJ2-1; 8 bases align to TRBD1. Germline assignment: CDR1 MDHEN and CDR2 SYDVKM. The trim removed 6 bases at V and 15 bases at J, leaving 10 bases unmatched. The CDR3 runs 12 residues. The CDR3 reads CASSLTGTGWFF. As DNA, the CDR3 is TGTGCCAGCAGCTTAACCGGGACAGGTTGGTTCTTC.

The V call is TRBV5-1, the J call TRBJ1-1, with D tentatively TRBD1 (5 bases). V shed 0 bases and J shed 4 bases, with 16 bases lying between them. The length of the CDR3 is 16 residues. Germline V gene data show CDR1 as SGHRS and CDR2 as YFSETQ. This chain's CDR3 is CASSLAVGRAGTEAFF. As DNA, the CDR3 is TGCGCCAGCAGCTTGGCCGTTGGCAGGGCTGGCACTGAAGCTTTCTTT.

The CDR3 spells CASSWGGTPEYEQYF. DNA of the CDR3: TGTGCCAGCAGCTGGGGGGGGACTCCAGAGTACGAGCAGTACTTC. The V gene is TRBV13, the J gene TRBJ2-7; 7 positions agree with TRBD2. Germline V lookup: CDR1 PRHDT, CDR2 FYEKMQ (reference sequence). The CDR3 has 15 amino acids. Trimming at V came to 4 bases and at J to 4 bases, leaving 10 bases not matched to a gene.

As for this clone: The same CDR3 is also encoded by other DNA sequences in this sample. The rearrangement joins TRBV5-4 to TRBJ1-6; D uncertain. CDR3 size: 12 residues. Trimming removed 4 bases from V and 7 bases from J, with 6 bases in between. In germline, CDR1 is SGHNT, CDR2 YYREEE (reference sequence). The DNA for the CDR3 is TGTGCCAGCAGCCTGGACAATTCACCCCTCCACTTT. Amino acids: CASSLDNSPLHF.

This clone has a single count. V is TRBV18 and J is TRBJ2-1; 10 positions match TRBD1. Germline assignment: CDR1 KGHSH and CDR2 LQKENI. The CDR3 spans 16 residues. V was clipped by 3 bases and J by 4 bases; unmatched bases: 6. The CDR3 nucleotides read TGTGCCAGCTCACCTGGACAGGGGGGGGTATACAATGAGCAGTTCTTC. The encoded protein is CASSPGQGGVYNEQFF.

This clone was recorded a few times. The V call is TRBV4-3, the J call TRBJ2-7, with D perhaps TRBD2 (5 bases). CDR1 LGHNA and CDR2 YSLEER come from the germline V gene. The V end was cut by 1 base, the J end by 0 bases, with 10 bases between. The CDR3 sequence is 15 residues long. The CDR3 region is CASSQATGFSYEQYF. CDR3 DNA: TGCGCCAGCAGCCAAGCCACGGGATTCTCCTACGAGCAGTACTTC.

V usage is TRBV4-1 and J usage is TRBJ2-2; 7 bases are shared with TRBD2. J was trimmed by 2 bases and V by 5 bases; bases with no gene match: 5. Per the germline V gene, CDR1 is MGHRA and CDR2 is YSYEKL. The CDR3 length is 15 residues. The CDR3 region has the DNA TGCGCCAGCAGCTTCGGGACTACCAACACCGGGGAGCTGTTTTTT. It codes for CASSFGTTNTGELFF.

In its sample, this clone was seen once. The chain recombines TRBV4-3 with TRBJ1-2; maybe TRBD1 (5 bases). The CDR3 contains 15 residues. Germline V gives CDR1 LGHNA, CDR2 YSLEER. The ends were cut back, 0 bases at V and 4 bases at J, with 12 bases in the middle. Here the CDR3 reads CASSQEASGTYGYTF. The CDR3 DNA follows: TGCGCCAGCAGCCAAGAGGCATCCGGGACCTATGGCTACACCTTC.

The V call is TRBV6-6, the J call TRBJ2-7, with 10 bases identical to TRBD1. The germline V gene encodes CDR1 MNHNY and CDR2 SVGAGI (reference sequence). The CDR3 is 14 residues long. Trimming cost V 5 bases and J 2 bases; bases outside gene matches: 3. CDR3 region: CASSRTGGTYEQYF. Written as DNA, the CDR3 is TGTGCCAGCAGTAGGACAGGGGGAACCTACGAGCAGTACTTC.

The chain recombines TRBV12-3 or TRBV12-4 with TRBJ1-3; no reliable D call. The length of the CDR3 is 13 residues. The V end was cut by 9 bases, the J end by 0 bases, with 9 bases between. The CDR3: CASREDSGNTIYF. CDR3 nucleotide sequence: TGTGCCAGTCGGGAGGACTCTGGAAACACCATATATTTT.

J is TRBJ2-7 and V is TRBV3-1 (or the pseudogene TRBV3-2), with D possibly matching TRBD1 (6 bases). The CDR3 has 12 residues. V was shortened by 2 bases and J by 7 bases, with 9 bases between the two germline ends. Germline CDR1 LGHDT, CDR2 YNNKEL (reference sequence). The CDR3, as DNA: TGTGCCAGCAGCCAATCTAGGGGGGAGCAGTACTTC. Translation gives CASSQSRGEQYF.

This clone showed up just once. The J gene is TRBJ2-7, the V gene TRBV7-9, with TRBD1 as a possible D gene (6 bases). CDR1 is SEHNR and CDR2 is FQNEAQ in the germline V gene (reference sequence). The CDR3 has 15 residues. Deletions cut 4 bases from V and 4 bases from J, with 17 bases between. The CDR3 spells CASSSGQTLQYEQYF. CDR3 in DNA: TGTGCCAGCAGCTCTGGACAGACTCTCCAATACGAGCAGTACTTC.

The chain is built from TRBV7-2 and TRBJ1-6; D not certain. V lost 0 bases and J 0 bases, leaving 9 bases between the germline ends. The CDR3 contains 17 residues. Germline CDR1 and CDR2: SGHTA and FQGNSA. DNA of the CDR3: TGTGCCAGCAGCTTAGCAACTGTGAGCTCCTATAATTCACCCCTCCACTTT. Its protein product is CASSLATVSSYNSPLHF.

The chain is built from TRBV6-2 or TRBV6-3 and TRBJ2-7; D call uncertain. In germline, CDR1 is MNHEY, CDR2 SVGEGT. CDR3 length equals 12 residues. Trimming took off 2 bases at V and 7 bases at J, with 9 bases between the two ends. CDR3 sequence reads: CASSYTLDEQYF. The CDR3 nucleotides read TGTGCCAGCAGTTACACCCTTGATGAGCAGTACTTC.